Following are 27 T cell receptor beta chains from one sample sequenced in a study of response to subunit inactivated influenza vaccine. Each CDR3 protein is one row after TCRdb ran MiXCR on the RT-PCR reads. The sample shows under 550,000 distinct CDR3 sequences, roughly 8.2% of them seen only once. Source: PBMCs from blood, taken around 2 years after vaccination. The receptor set was obtained from a man in his fifties or sixties who received an inactivated influenza vaccine.

This clonotype was detected only a few times. The V call is TRBV7-9, the J call TRBJ1-1; D is undetermined. Deletions cut 1 base from V and 10 bases from J, with 10 bases between. The CDR3 is made up of 12 amino acids. Germline lookup yields CDR1 SEHNR and CDR2 FQNEAQ (reference sequence). CDR3 sequence reads: CASSLGAGGAFF. CDR3 nucleotides: TGTGCCAGCAGCTTAGGGGCAGGAGGAGCTTTCTTT.

This clonotype was detected a few times. The V call is TRBV4-2, the J call TRBJ2-7; 11 bases map to TRBD2. Trimming took 4 bases from V and 6 from J; bases not matched to a gene: 17. The CDR3 is 18 residues long. Per germline, CDR1 LGHNA and CDR2 YNFKEQ. CDR3 amino acids: CASSLRFPPLAGVGEQYF. DNA of the CDR3: TGTGCCAGCAGCCTCAGATTCCCCCCACTAGCGGGAGTTGGCGAGCAGTACTTC.

There are a few counts of this clonotype. The V and J genes are TRBV6-2 or TRBV6-3 and TRBJ1-2; no clear D. Germline loops: CDR1 MNHEY, CDR2 SVGEGT. Between the trimmed V and J ends, which lost 2 bases and 6 bases, there was a span of 10 bases. The CDR3 is made up of 13 amino acids. DNA of the CDR3: TGTGCCAGCAGTTACGTTAGCTGGGATGGCTACACCTTC. Its protein product is CASSYVSWDGYTF.

On this clonotype: One end of the junction is discordant with germline, which a read error may explain. The chain carries TRBV20-1 and TRBJ2-3; D is undetermined. Germline lookup yields CDR1 DFQATT and CDR2 SNEGSKA (reference sequence). The CDR3 runs 13 residues. The CDR3 DNA follows: TGCAGCCCCAACGGCCCGTCCACAGAGACGCAGTATTTT. It translates to CSPNGPSTETQYF.

In this sample, this clonotype turned up a few times. The V call is TRBV20-1, the J call TRBJ2-7; 12 positions agree with TRBD2. Trimming at V came to 5 bases and at J to 6 bases, leaving 8 bases not matched to a gene. The CDR3 totals 14 residues. CDR1 is DFQATT, CDR2 SNEGSKA, per germline (reference sequence). The CDR3 sequence is CSALRLAGELEQYF. CDR3 nucleotide sequence: TGCAGTGCTCTTCGACTAGCGGGAGAACTCGAGCAGTACTTC.

The chain links TRBV6-1 to TRBJ2-5; D could derive from TRBD1 or TRBD2 (5 bases each). This CDR3 is built from 15 residues. Trimming shortened V by 10 bases and J by 5 bases, and 23 bases separated the two germline ends. CDR1 is MNHNS, CDR2 SASEGT, per germline. This chain's CDR3 is CATRAPASPGETQYF. DNA of the CDR3: TGTGCCACCAGGGCGCCGGCCTCGCCGGGGGAGACCCAGTACTTC.

The sample holds many counts of this clonotype. The V call is TRBV20-1, the J call TRBJ2-7; D remains ambiguous. The germline CDR1 and CDR2 sequences are DFQATT and SNEGSKA (reference sequence). Deletions cut 3 bases from V and 3 bases from J, with 9 bases between. This CDR3 region has 12 residues. CDR3 amino acids: CSASFSDYEQYF. The CDR3 DNA is TGCAGTGCTAGTTTCTCGGACTACGAGCAGTACTTC.

This clonotype was counted at least ten times. J is TRBJ2-1 and V is TRBV29-1; 7 bases fit TRBD2. CDR1 is SQVTM, CDR2 ANQGSEA, per germline. Trimming took 6 bases from V and 10 from J; bases not matched to a gene: 15. The CDR3 has 14 amino acids. CDR3 region: CSVRIMGRAGEQFF. The CDR3 DNA is TGCAGCGTCCGGATAATGGGGAGGGCCGGAGAGCAGTTCTTC.

The genes are TRBV6-4 and TRBJ2-1; D may be TRBD2 (6 bases). This CDR3 is 17 amino acids long. Trimming cost V 7 bases and J 0 bases, with 19 bases left between them. Germline CDR1 is MRHNA and CDR2 is SNTAGT. CDR3 sequence reads: CASIVSGGTNSYNEQFF. The CDR3 nucleotides are TGTGCCAGCATCGTCAGCGGAGGGACGAACTCCTACAATGAGCAGTTCTTC.

This CDR3 reads CSAYGDSYEQYF. CDR3 in DNA: TGCAGCGCCTACGGGGACTCCTACGAGCAGTACTTC. The chain uses TRBV29-1 and TRBJ2-7; D possibly corresponds to TRBD2 (5 bases). The V and J ends lost 7 bases and 0 bases respectively, with 10 bases between them. This CDR3 is 12 amino acids long. The germline V gene encodes CDR1 SQVTM and CDR2 ANQGSEA.

A note on this clonotype: A read error may explain this, as a much larger clone is one base away. The CDR3 coding sequence is TGTGCCAGCAGCCCTAGGACGTACAGCTTAAACCGGAACATTCAGTACTTC. This gives the protein CASSPRTYSLNRNIQYF. J is TRBJ2-4 and V is TRBV28, with D uncertain. Trimming removed 6 bases from V and 7 bases from J, with 25 bases in between. This CDR3 contains 17 residues. CDR1 is MDHEN and CDR2 is SYDVKM in the germline V gene. The complete variable domain, with remaining parts taken from reference TRBV28 and TRBJ2-4, reads DVKVTQSSRYLVKRTGEKVFLECVQDMDHENMFWYRQDPGLGLRLIYFSYDVKMKEKGDIPEGYSVSREKKERFSLILESASTNQTSMYLCASSPRTYSLNRNIQYFGAGTRLSVL.

The chain couples TRBV7-9 to TRBJ2-5; TRBD2 agrees at 9 bases. Looked up from germline, CDR1 is SEHNR and CDR2 is FQNEAQ (reference sequence). V was pared by 4 bases and J by 5 bases, with 11 bases of the junction left unmatched. CDR3 size: 16 residues. The CDR3 reads CASSSGVAGAQETQYF. For the CDR3, the DNA is TGTGCCAGCAGCTCGGGAGTAGCGGGGGCCCAGGAGACCCAGTACTTC.

The chain combines TRBV24-1 with TRBJ2-7; no firm D call. Germline CDR1 and CDR2: KGHDR and SFDVKD. The CDR3 covers 12 residues. V lost 5 bases to trimming and J lost 4 bases, with 8 bases between them. In DNA, the CDR3 is TGTGCCACCAGTGCGGCGGATTACGAGCAGTACTTC. Encoded protein: CATSAADYEQYF.

Ten or more counts support this clonotype. This sequence joins TRBV7-2 and TRBJ2-1, with 9 bases lining up with TRBD2. Germline CDR1 reads SGHTA; CDR2 reads FQGNSA. Trimming at V came to 1 base and at J to 7 bases, leaving 5 bases not matched to a gene. The CDR3 has 15 amino acids. The chain's CDR3 is CASSLGLAEINEQFF. DNA for the CDR3: TGTGCCAGCAGCTTAGGACTAGCGGAGATTAATGAGCAGTTCTTC. The full variable domain, completed using reference TRBV7-2 and TRBJ2-1, is GAGVSQSPSNKVTEKGKDVELRCDPISGHTALYWYRQSLGQGLEFLIYFQGNSAPDKSGLPSDRFSAERTGGSVSTLTIQRTQQEDSAVYLCASSLGLAEINEQFFGPGTRLTVL.

This chain links TRBV29-1 with TRBJ2-7, with TRBD1 identical over 8 bases. This CDR3 region has 12 residues. From germline, CDR1 is SQVTM and CDR2 ANQGSEA. V was clipped by 8 bases and J by 2 bases; unmatched bases: 5. CDR3 sequence: CSCMGQAYEQYF. The CDR3 DNA reads as TGCAGCTGTATGGGACAGGCCTACGAGCAGTACTTC.

This clonotype has a count of ten or more. The V gene is TRBV18, the J gene TRBJ1-4; D is unclear. Germline-derived CDR1 and CDR2 are KGHSH and LQKENI. Trimming cost V 0 bases and J 3 bases, with 5 bases left between them. The CDR3 is made up of 14 amino acids. The CDR3 bases are TGTGCCAGCTCACCACCTTCTTCTAATGAAAAACTGTTTTTT. Its protein product is CASSPPSSNEKLFF.

This clonotype occurred a few times. The chain joins TRBV12-3 or TRBV12-4 to TRBJ2-5; D remains ambiguous. V was clipped by 1 base and J by 2 bases, with 11 bases between them. CDR3 length: 15 amino acids. The chain's CDR3 is CASSLESRRQETQYF. The CDR3 DNA is TGTGCCAGCAGTTTAGAGTCGAGACGGCAAGAGACCCAGTACTTC.

J is TRBJ1-2 and V is TRBV4-3; D may be TRBD1 (6 bases). Trimming removed 6 bases at V and 2 bases at J, with 10 bases between. The CDR3 runs 13 residues. The germline gives CDR1 LGHNA, CDR2 YSLEER. This CDR3 reads CASRPGANYGYTF. CDR3 sequence (DNA): TGCGCCAGCAGGCCAGGGGCGAACTATGGCTACACCTTC.

This clonotype showed up many times. The V gene is TRBV20-1, the J gene TRBJ1-1; weak D call: TRBD1 (5 bases). V was cut by 4 bases and J by 2 bases, with 17 bases left in between. CDR3 length: 15 residues. Germline assignment: CDR1 DFQATT and CDR2 SNEGSKA (reference sequence). The CDR3 spells CSATHSGQGNTEAFF. The CDR3 bases are TGCAGTGCTACCCATAGCGGGCAGGGCAACACTGAAGCTTTCTTT.

This clonotype was observed at least ten times. The genes are TRBV5-6 and TRBJ2-7; D is possibly TRBD1 (5 bases). Trimming removed 4 bases at V and 3 bases at J, with 14 bases between. The V gene's germline CDR1 is SGHDT and CDR2 YYEEEE. This CDR3 is built from 14 residues. CDR3 sequence (DNA): TGTGCCAGCAGCATCCCGGGTAGGGGCTACGAGCAGTACTTC. Its protein is CASSIPGRGYEQYF. The variable domain in full, completed from reference TRBV5-6 and TRBJ2-7, reads DAGVTQSPTHLIKTRGQQVTLRCSPKSGHDTVSWYQQALGQGPQFIFQYYEEEERQRGNFPDRFSGHQFPNYSSELNVNALLLGDSALYLCASSIPGRGYEQYFGPGTRLTVT.

This clonotype has a single count. This rearrangement joins TRBV27 to TRBJ2-3; D is ambiguous. V was cut by 0 bases and J by 2 bases, with 6 bases left in between. CDR1 is MNHEY and CDR2 is SMNVEV in the germline V gene (reference sequence). The CDR3 is 14 residues long. CDR3 sequence reads: CASSLSKATDTQYF. The CDR3 DNA reads as TGTGCCAGCAGTTTATCGAAGGCCACAGATACGCAGTATTTT.

In this sample, this clonotype turned up a few times. The rearrangement joins TRBV7-9 to TRBJ2-7, with D perhaps being TRBD1 or TRBD2 (5 bases each). Germline CDR1 is SEHNR and CDR2 is FQNEAQ (reference sequence). The CDR3 loop spans 13 amino acids. Between the trimmed V and J ends, which lost 5 bases and 7 bases, there was a span of 15 bases. The CDR3 sequence is CASSPSYEGEQYF. Here the CDR3 DNA reads TGTGCCAGCAGCCCGAGTTACGAGGGGGAGCAGTACTTC.

The chain joins TRBV7-2 to TRBJ2-1; D perhaps matches TRBD1 (6 bases). The germline gives CDR1 SGHTA, CDR2 FQGNSA. Trimming took 5 bases from V and 4 from J, leaving 15 bases between them. The CDR3 length is 15 residues. CDR3: CASSPTAGEYNEQFF. CDR3 bases: TGTGCCAGCAGCCCGACGGCAGGGGAATACAATGAGCAGTTCTTC.

The gene calls are TRBV5-1 and TRBJ2-3, with D hard to call. The germline gives CDR1 SGHRS, CDR2 YFSETQ. The length of the CDR3 is 16 residues. V lost 4 bases, J lost 0 bases, and 15 bases lay in between. The CDR3 protein is CASSLSSQSSTDTQYF. The CDR3 DNA follows: TGCGCCAGCAGCCTTTCGAGCCAATCTAGCACAGATACGCAGTATTTT.

This clonotype was detected a few times. This chain uses TRBV29-1 with TRBJ2-7, with TRBD2 matching over 10 bases. Per germline, CDR1 SQVTM and CDR2 ANQGSEA. The V and J ends lost 4 bases and 6 bases, in that order; junction bases with no gene match: 9. CDR3 size: 14 residues. Written as DNA, the CDR3 is TGCAGCGTTGTCGTACTAGCGGGATCGGCCGAGCAGTACTTC. Protein product: CSVVVLAGSAEQYF.

Ten or more counts support this clonotype. The rearrangement joins TRBV5-1 to TRBJ2-1; the D gene is possibly TRBD1 (6 bases). CDR1 and CDR2 (germline): SGHRS, YFSETQ. This CDR3 has 17 residues. V was shortened by 0 bases and J by 3 bases, with 16 bases between the two germline ends. The CDR3 protein is CASSLVPSGHDYNEQFF. The DNA of the CDR3 is TGCGCCAGCAGCTTGGTTCCTTCGGGACACGACTACAATGAGCAGTTCTTC.

This clonotype was found a few times. The chain carries TRBV20-1 and TRBJ2-7, with 7 bases aligning to TRBD2. This CDR3 spans 11 amino acids. The V gene end was trimmed by 4 bases and the J gene end by 6 bases; junction bases not matched to a gene: 3. Germline CDR1 DFQATT, CDR2 SNEGSKA (reference sequence). CDR3 in DNA: TGCAGTGCTAAATGGGGGGGCGAGCAGTACTTC. The encoded protein is CSAKWGGEQYF.